The clone carrying this T cell receptor (beta chain) was seen a single time. A roughly 120-subject validation cohort, separate from the roughly 680-subject first cohort, supplied the donors. Profiled with immunoSEQ multiplex PCR; TCRdb holds only in-frame clones, not every one. Among about 330,000 clones listed, around 90% were seen once. This CDR3 has 14 amino acids. The V and J ends lost 1 base and 4 bases, in that order; junction bases with no gene match: 4. Germline V lookup: CDR1 SGHRS, CDR2 YFSETQ. The data are from a study of cytomegalovirus exposure and HLA in healthy donors. The receptor comes from a woman younger than 45 in good health and CMV-seropositive. Sequencing input: PBMCs. The V gene is TRBV5-1, the J gene TRBJ1-2; 7 nucleotides align to TRBD1. Here the CDR3 reads CASSLTGESYGYTF. DNA of the CDR3: TGCGCCAGCAGCTTGACAGGGGAATCCTATGGCTACACCTTC.